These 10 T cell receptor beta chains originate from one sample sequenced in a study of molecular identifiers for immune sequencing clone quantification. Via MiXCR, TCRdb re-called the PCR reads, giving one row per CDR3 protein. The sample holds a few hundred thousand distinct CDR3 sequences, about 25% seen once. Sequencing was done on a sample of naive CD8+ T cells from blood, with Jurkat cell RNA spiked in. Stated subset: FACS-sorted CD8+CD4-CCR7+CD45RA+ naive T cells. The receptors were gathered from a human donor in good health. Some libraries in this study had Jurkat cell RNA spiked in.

CDR3 sequence reads: CASSLGAGGTYEQYF. In DNA form, the CDR3 reads TGTGCCAGCAGTTTAGGGGCAGGGGGTACCTACGAGCAGTACTTC. V gene TRBV27 combines with J gene TRBJ2-7; TRBD1 matches 7 bases. V gave up 2 bases and J gave up 2 bases; unmatched junction bases: 6. Per the germline V gene, CDR1 is MNHEY and CDR2 is SMNVEV (reference sequence). The CDR3 length is 15 residues.

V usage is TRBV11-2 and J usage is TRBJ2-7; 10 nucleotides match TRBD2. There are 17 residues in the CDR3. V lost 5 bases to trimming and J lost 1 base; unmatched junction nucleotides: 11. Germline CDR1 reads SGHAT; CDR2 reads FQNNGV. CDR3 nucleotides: TGTGCCAGCAGCCGCACTAGCGGGGATTACCAATCCTACGAGCAGTACTTC. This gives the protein CASSRTSGDYQSYEQYF.

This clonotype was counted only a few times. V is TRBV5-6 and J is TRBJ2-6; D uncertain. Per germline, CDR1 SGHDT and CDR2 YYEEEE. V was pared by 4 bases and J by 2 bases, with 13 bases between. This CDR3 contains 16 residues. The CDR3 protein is CASSEPLNTGANVLTF. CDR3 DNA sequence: TGTGCCAGCAGCGAACCATTGAATACTGGGGCCAACGTCCTGACTTTC.

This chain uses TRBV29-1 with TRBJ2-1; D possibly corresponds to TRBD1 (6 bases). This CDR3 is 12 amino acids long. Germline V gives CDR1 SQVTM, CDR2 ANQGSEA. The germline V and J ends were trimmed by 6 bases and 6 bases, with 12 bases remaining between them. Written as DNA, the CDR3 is TGCAGCGTCAGATTGGACAGCAATGAGCAGTTCTTC. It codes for CSVRLDSNEQFF.

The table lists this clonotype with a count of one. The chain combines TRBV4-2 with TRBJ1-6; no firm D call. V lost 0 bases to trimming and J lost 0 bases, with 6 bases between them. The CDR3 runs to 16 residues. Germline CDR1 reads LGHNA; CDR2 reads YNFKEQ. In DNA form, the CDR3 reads TGTGCCAGCAGCCAAGATCAAGGCTCCTATAATTCACCCCTCCACTTT. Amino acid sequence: CASSQDQGSYNSPLHF.

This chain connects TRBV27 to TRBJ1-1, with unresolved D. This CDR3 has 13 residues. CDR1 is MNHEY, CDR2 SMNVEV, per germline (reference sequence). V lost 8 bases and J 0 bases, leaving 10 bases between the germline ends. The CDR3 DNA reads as TGTGCCAGCTGTTGGTCAGTGAACACTGAAGCTTTCTTT. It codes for CASCWSVNTEAFF.

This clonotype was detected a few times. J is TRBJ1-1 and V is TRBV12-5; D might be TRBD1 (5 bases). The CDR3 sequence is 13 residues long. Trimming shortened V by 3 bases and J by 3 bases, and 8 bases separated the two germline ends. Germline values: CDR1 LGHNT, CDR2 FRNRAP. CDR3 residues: CASGFGADTEAFF. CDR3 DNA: TGTGCTAGTGGTTTCGGGGCGGACACTGAAGCTTTCTTT.

The CDR3 is CASSLAGQGYYEQFF. CDR3 DNA: TGTGCCAGCAGCTTGGCGGGACAGGGATATTATGAGCAGTTCTTC. The chain combines TRBV5-6 with TRBJ2-1; 9 bases align to TRBD1. The CDR3 is made up of 15 amino acids. V lost 0 bases and J lost 8; bases outside the gene matches: 6. Germline V lookup: CDR1 SGHDT, CDR2 YYEEEE.

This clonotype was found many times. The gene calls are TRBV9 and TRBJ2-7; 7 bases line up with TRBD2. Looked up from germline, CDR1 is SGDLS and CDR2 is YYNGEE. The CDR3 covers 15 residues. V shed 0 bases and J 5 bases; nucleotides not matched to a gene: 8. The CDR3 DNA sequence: TGTGCCAGCAGCGTAGCGAGGACTAGATCAGACGAGCAGTACTTC. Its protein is CASSVARTRSDEQYF.

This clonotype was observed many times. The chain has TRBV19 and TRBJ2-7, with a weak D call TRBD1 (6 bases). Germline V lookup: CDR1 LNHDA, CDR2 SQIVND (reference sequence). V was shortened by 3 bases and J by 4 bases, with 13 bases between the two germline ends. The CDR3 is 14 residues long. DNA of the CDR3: TGTGCCAGTAGTATTGCAGGGGAAGTTTACGAGCAGTACTTC. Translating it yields CASSIAGEVYEQYF. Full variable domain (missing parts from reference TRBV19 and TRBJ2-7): DGGITQSPKYLFRKEGQNVTLSCEQNLNHDAMYWYRQDPGQGLRLIYYSQIVNDFQKGDIAEGYSVSREKKESFPLTVTSAQKNPTAFYLCASSIAGEVYEQYFGPGTRLTVT.